Shown below are 14 T cell receptor beta chains from a single sample sequenced in a study of a mutant IDH1 vaccine in newly diagnosed glioma. Profiled with immunoSEQ multiplex PCR; TCRdb holds only in-frame clones, not every one. This table has tens of thousands of clones, over 70% appearing once. Time point denoted: week 23, last vaccination. Doses of 300 ug of mutant IDH1 20-mer peptide were given with topical imiquimod. The antigens for these receptors are not known. The specimen comprised PBMCs, sampled from a glioma patient whose treatment included an IDH1 peptide vaccine. These receptors all come from a man aged 18 to 29 with glioma.

The chain joins TRBV11-2 to TRBJ1-6; D not certain. Germline V gene sequence: CDR1 SGHAT, CDR2 FQNNGV. This CDR3 has 16 residues. V lost 1 base, J lost 7 bases, and 14 bases lay in between. CDR3 in amino acids: CASSLALGLLNSPLHF. The DNA for the CDR3 is TGTGCCAGCAGCTTAGCCCTCGGTCTACTAAATTCACCCCTCCACTTT.

The rearrangement uses TRBV2 and TRBJ2-2; TRBD1 matches 8 bases. Losses at the gene ends were 6 bases for V and 7 bases for J; bases not matched to a gene: 13. CDR3 size: 16 residues. Germline-derived CDR1 and CDR2 are SNHLY and FYNNEI. CDR3 in amino acids: CASRDRSPGGGGELFF. For the CDR3, the DNA is TGTGCCAGCAGAGACCGATCCCCAGGGGGCGGCGGGGAGCTGTTTTTT.

The J gene is TRBJ2-5, the V gene TRBV7-9; D gene uncertain. The CDR3 runs to 12 residues. V dropped 4 bases and J dropped 2 bases, with 5 bases sitting between them. Germline loops: CDR1 SEHNR, CDR2 FQNEAQ (reference sequence). The chain's CDR3 is CASSSLQETQYF. CDR3 DNA sequence: TGTGCCAGCAGCTCCTTACAAGAGACCCAGTACTTC.

This chain links TRBV27 with TRBJ2-3; TRBD2 might be the D (6 bases). The CDR3 is 13 amino acids. Germline loops: CDR1 MNHEY, CDR2 SMNVEV (reference sequence). V shed 3 bases and J shed 15 bases, with 19 bases lying between them. The CDR3 nucleotides read TGTGCCAGCAGTTTCCGTTGGGACTTCACCATCTATTTT. This sequence encodes CASSFRWDFTIYF.

The chain has TRBV19 and TRBJ2-7, with TRBD1 identical over 7 bases. V lost 3 bases, J lost 1 base, and 3 bases stayed unmatched. CDR1 LNHDA and CDR2 SQIVND come from the germline V gene (reference sequence). This CDR3 contains 14 residues. The CDR3 is CASSIADRSYEQYF. The CDR3 DNA reads TGTGCCAGTAGTATTGCGGACAGGTCCTACGAGCAGTACTTC.

V usage is TRBV7-9 and J usage is TRBJ2-3, with D unclear. V gave up 6 bases and J gave up 3 bases, with 13 bases separating them. Germline values: CDR1 SEHNR, CDR2 FQNEAQ (reference sequence). CDR3 length: 14 residues. This chain's CDR3 is CASRPSEVTDTQYF. The DNA of the CDR3 is TGTGCCAGCAGGCCCAGCGAGGTGACAGATACGCAGTATTTT.

The V gene is TRBV4-2, the J gene TRBJ2-7; 8 bases are shared with TRBD1. Germline assignment: CDR1 LGHNA and CDR2 YNFKEQ. The CDR3 totals 12 residues. V trimming: 4 bases; J trimming: 5 bases; junction bases outside the gene matches: 1. The CDR3 reads CASSRTGNEQYF. The CDR3 DNA sequence: TGTGCCAGCAGCCGGACAGGGAACGAGCAGTACTTC.

This clone was picked up one time. The V gene is TRBV29-1, the J gene TRBJ2-7; 15 positions match TRBD2. The germline CDR1 and CDR2 sequences are SQVTM and ANQGSEA. Trimming cost V 1 base and J 3 bases; bases outside gene matches: 4. The CDR3 runs to 16 residues. The chain's CDR3 is CSVEAGTSGRSYEQYF. CDR3 in DNA: TGCAGCGTTGAAGCGGGGACTAGCGGGAGGAGCTACGAGCAGTACTTC.

The chain recombines TRBV11-3 with TRBJ2-2, with D tentatively TRBD2 (7 bases). This CDR3 contains 19 residues. V was shortened by 5 bases and J by 1 base, with 23 bases between the two germline ends. Germline V gives CDR1 SGHNT, CDR2 YENEEA. The CDR3 nucleotides read TGTGCCAGCAGCCCGGGGGCGGGAGAGATAGGGTGGAACACCGGGGAGCTGTTTTTT. Protein: CASSPGAGEIGWNTGELFF.

The chain couples TRBV21-1 to TRBJ1-1. TRBV21-1 is a pseudogene segment. CDR3 length equals 17 residues. The chain's CDR3 is CASSACPLDPRSTEAFF. The DNA for the CDR3 is TGTGCCAGCAGCGCCTGTCCCCTCGACCCAAGAAGTACTGAAGCTTTCTTT.

The V call is TRBV7-9, the J call TRBJ2-7; D call uncertain. The CDR3 length is 13 residues. The V end was cut by 1 base, the J end by 2 bases, with 6 bases between. Germline CDR1 and CDR2: SEHNR and FQNEAQ (reference sequence). CDR3: CASSLERAYEQYF. CDR3 coding DNA: TGTGCCAGCAGCTTAGAACGTGCCTACGAGCAGTACTTC. The whole variable domain, filled in from reference TRBV7-9 and TRBJ2-7, reads DTGVSQNPRHKITKRGQNVTFRCDPISEHNRLYWYRQTLGQGPEFLTYFQNEAQLEKSRLLSDRFSAERPKGSFSTLEIQRTEQGDSAMYLCASSLERAYEQYFGPGTRLTVT.

This chain connects TRBV27 to TRBJ1-2; D unclear. Germline CDR1 and CDR2: MNHEY and SMNVEV (reference sequence). V was cut by 0 bases and J by 1 base, with 9 bases left in between. The CDR3 consists of 15 residues. The CDR3 is CASSLSPAVNYGYTF. CDR3 nucleotide sequence: TGTGCCAGCAGTTTATCTCCGGCGGTTAACTATGGCTACACCTTC.

CDR3 protein: CASSPGTGGGQPQHF. The CDR3 DNA is TGTGCCAGCAGCCCCGGGACAGGGGGAGGACAGCCCCAGCATTTT. The rearrangement links TRBV7-9 to TRBJ1-5; 11 bases fit TRBD1. This CDR3 comprises 15 residues. The V gene end was trimmed by 5 bases and the J gene end by 7 bases; junction bases not matched to a gene: 7. Germline CDR1 SEHNR, CDR2 FQNEAQ (reference sequence).

This clone has just a few counts. The chain couples TRBV19 to TRBJ1-5, with D unresolved. Germline assignment: CDR1 LNHDA and CDR2 SQIVND (reference sequence). The CDR3 runs 14 residues. Trimming removed 3 bases at V and 1 base at J, with 7 bases between. The CDR3 here is CASSIGLSNQPQHF. The CDR3 bases are TGTGCCAGTAGTATTGGGTTGAGCAATCAGCCCCAGCATTTT.